This T cell receptor (beta chain) was retrieved from a study of vaccination effects on CD4 cells after COVID-19. About this clone itself: What it binds is not known.

A 10-day culture period preceded the isolation of CD4+ T cells. Confirmation by PCR established that the person had SARS-CoV-2 infection between March and December 2020. Replacing half the medium with IL-2 medium was done on days 3 and 7. Using immunoSEQ multiplex PCR, the repertoire was profiled, and TCRdb retains in-frame clones only, with some absent. The table lists about 51,000 clones, roughly four fifths of them singletons. The sequence was obtained from a human donor who had a prior SARS-CoV-2 infection. Sequences were derived from CD4+ T cells from PBMCs cultured without peptide, sampled before COVID-19 vaccination.

The CDR3 spells CATSPRRGREGYTF. The CDR3 DNA sequence: TGTGCCACCAGTCCCCGCAGGGGGCGGGAAGGCTACACCTTC. J is TRBJ1-2 and V is TRBV24-1, with TRBD1 identical over 8 bases. V shed 6 bases, J shed 8 bases, and the junction held 10 bases outside the gene matches. The germline V gene has CDR1 KGHDR and CDR2 SFDVKD. The CDR3 consists of 14 residues.